The entry below gives a single T cell receptor (beta chain) sequence along with its context. What it recognizes is unknown. The sample originates from a study of PD-1 blockade in mismatch repair-deficient tumors. For the study at large: Patients had 12 mismatch repair-deficient cancer types and were previously treated and progressing.

This CDR3 comprises 14 residues. Per the germline V gene, CDR1 is SEHNR and CDR2 is FQNEAQ (reference sequence). V was clipped by 1 base and J by 1 base, with 7 bases between them. Every patient had mismatch repair deficiency by PCR or immunohistochemistry. TCRs were sequenced from three patients responding to pembrolizumab. Clones were sequenced by immunoSEQ multiplex PCR, and TCRdb holds only the in-frame ones, with some missing. Seen here are 45,000 to 55,000 clones, over 70% observed once, and the top ten hold about 8.1%. Study-wide points: Rapid post-treatment expansion, then contraction, generally preceding radiologic response, marked tumor-resident clones.

Source: peripheral blood, taken less than 21 weeks after starting pembrolizumab. This chain uses TRBV7-9 with TRBJ2-5; unclear D gene. The TCR was taken from an adult with mismatch repair-deficient cancer. In DNA form, the CDR3 reads TGTGCCAGCAGCTTAGTGGGCTTCCAAGAGACCCAGTACTTC. The encoded protein is CASSLVGFQETQYF.